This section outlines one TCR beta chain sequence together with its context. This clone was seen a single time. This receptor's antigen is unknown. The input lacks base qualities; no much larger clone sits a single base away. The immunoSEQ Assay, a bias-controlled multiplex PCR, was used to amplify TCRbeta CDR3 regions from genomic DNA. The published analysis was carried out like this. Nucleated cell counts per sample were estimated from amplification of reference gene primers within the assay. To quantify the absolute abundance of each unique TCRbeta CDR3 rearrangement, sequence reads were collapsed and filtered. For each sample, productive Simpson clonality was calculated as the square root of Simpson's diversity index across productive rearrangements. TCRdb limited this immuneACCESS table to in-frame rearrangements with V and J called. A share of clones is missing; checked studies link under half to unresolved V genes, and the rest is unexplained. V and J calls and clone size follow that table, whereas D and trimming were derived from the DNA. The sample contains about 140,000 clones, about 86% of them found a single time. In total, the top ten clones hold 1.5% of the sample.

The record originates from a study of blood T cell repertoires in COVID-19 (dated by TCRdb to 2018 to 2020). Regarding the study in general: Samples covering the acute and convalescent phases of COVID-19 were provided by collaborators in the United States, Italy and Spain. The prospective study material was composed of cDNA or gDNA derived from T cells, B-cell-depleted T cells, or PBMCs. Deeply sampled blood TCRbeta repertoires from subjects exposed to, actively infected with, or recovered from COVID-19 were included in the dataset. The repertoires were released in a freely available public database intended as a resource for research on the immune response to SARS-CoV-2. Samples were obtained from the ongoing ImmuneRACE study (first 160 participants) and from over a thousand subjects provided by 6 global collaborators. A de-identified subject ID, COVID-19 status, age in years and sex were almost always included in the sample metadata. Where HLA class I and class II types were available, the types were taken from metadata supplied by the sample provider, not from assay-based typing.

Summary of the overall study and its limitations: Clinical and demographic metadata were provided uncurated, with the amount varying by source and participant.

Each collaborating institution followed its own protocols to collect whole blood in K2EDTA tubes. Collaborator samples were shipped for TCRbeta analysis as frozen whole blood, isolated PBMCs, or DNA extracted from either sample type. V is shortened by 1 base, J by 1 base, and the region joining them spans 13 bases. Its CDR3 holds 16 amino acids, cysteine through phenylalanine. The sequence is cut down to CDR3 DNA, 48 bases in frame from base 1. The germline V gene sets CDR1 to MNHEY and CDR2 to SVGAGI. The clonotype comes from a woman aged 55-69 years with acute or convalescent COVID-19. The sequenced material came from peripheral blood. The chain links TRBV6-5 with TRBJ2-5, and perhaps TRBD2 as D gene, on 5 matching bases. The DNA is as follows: TGTGCCAGCAGTTACTTAATGGCGGACTTCCAAGAGACCCAGTACTTC. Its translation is CASSYLMADFQETQYF.